This T cell receptor (beta chain) was sequenced during a study of cytomegalovirus exposure and HLA in healthy donors (dated by TCRdb to 2016 to 2017). In the study overall: In an earlier analysis of some 610 of the donors, 276 Gb of sequence data and approximately 100 million unique TCR beta sequences from about 179 million T cells were reported. An early release covering roughly 580 HLA-typed donors comprised about 300 gigabases of sequencing data and 85 million to 100 million unique TCR sequences. Among the roughly 400 genotyped donors, around 81% belonged to the genetic ancestry cluster associated with self-reported Caucasian donors. The study aimed to test whether cataloging public T cell receptors could reveal signatures of past pathogen exposure. Using immunosequencing, the study profiled T cell repertoires from roughly 650 subjects and related those repertoires to cytomegalovirus serostatus. In addition to the first cohort of several hundred subjects, a separate validation cohort of approximately 130 different subjects was used. High-throughput TCR immunosequencing, statistical association of individual TCRs with disease status, and machine learning were combined to predict cytomegalovirus infection status. A later analysis re-examined previously published TCR beta repertoires from more than 600 donors and added high-resolution HLA genotyping to investigate patterns of TCR occurrence. Rather than using new phenotypic data, the later analysis identified candidate immune exposures from TCR beta sequences and from how often those sequences occurred across donors. An earlier analysis of roughly 600 of the donors used high-throughput TCR beta sequencing to judge whether each TCR beta V gene segment behaved as functional or pseudogenic. Alongside the repertoire data, information on donor age, sex, ethnicity and CMV serostatus was compiled. In a later genetic analysis, genome-wide SNP genotypes for about 55% of the roughly 670 donors were used, and that subset was treated as a discovery cohort. Every discovery cohort repertoire had been produced on one sequencing platform. Both class I and class II loci were covered by HLA typing, at four-digit resolution. The number of donors typed differed by locus, with 629-630 for A, B, C, DRB1 and DQB1, around 560 for DQA1, 600 to 610 for DPA1, and over 400 for DPB1. Roughly 5 DR-DQ haplotypes were handled as single units for association and clustering, since linkage in the cohort was strong. Across approximately 420 genotyped donors of the cohort, an average of about 220,000 unique TCR beta nucleotide sequences per donor were sequenced, and roughly a sixth of those sequences were non-productive.

The cohort was made up of 666 healthy bone marrow donors. All cohort members were sampled while nominally healthy, although unrecorded immune exposures were likely present. The donor tested CMV seronegative, placing the donor among the roughly 400 seronegative members of the cohort. Every donor gave a peripheral blood sample, and the peripheral blood mononuclear cells from that sample were used for TCR beta sequencing. Genomic DNA was extracted from the blood cell samples with the Qiagen DNeasy Blood Extraction Kit. Libraries were constructed by the immunoSEQ multiplex PCR assay. For the multiplex PCR, a mixture combining 60 forward primers for TCR Vbeta segments and 13 reverse primers for TCR Jbeta segments was used. The CDR3 region of rearranged TCR beta genes was amplified from genomic DNA by a multiplex PCR assay. The Illumina HiSeq System was used to sequence the amplified TCR beta libraries as 87-base-pair reads. The source study handled its data this way. Across the 500 to 700 repertoires, a later analysis counted tens of millions of unique TCR beta chains, roughly 11 million of which were shared by at least two donors. A nearest-neighbor algorithm error-corrected the raw reads and collapsed the reads into unique sequences, merging closely related sequences to remove PCR and sequencing errors. To assign V, D and J gene segments, CDR3 sequences were aligned to IMGT reference sequences. For a sequence to be retained, at least a six-nucleotide match to both a V gene segment and a J gene segment was required. A rearrangement was called productive if the CDR3 had no stop codons and remained in frame with V and J, and every other rearrangement was called non-productive. CDR3 was defined by IMGT convention, running from the second conserved V-encoded cysteine to the conserved J-encoded phenylalanine. Sequences without an unambiguous match to a single V gene segment were excluded from the earlier analysis of about 600 of the donors. An earlier analysis of several hundred of the donors classified V segments as functional when productive rearrangements were above 56.7% and as segregating when the standard deviation between donors was above 5%. To diagnose cytomegalovirus status from the catalog of TCR beta chain sequences, a statistical classification framework was built. V and J gene assignment, in a later analysis, came from comparing TCR nucleotide sequences with IMGT/GENE-DB human TR gene sequences. A later analysis assigned CDR3 sequences and most-parsimonious VDJ recombination scenarios with the TCRdist pipeline. A later analysis defined each TCR beta chain by its CDR3 amino acid sequence plus V-gene family, and excluded reads lacking a unique V-gene family. To address suspected cross-contamination and a sequencing artifact, a later analysis removed roughly 640 highly shared, low-generation-probability nucleotide sequences. In a later analysis, a clonal expansion index for each public chain was calculated from normalized within-repertoire ranks of inferred template counts. A later analysis computed generation probabilities with a VDJ recombination model fitted to out-of-frame rearrangements, and checked the results against IGoR. In a later analysis, hypergeometric tests were used to score TCR-TCR, TCR-HLA and TCR-CMV co-occurrence, with a repertoire-size bias correction applied to TCR pairs. To estimate false discovery rates, a later analysis permuted the HLA or CMV assignments 20 times. A later analysis grouped co-occurring TCRs with DBSCAN, adding TCRdist sequence similarity when clustering within HLA-allele-positive subsets. For co-occurrence clustering, repertoires with fewer than 30,000 or more than 120,000 public chains were excluded, along with four to six repertoires with anomalous nucleotide sharing. TCRdb re-hosts the immuneACCESS table, in-frame sequences only. Its copies lack some clones; in the studies checked, an unresolved V gene accounts for under half of them, and the cause for the rest is not known. That table is the source of V, J and clone size, and D and trimming were worked out from the DNA. The sample table lists about 130,000 clones, about 74% of them with a count of one. The ten biggest clones cover around 2% of the sample.

What the research found in general, with its limitations: In a later analysis, more than 15,000 TCR beta sequences were associated with specific HLA alleles at a false discovery rate of 0.05. The 87-base-pair reads could not distinguish some IMGT-functional V segments, including TRBV6-2 and TRBV6-3, so those segments were excluded. A later analysis found that most CMV-associated TCR beta chains appeared HLA-restricted, with HLA associations seemingly driven largely by CMV exposure. Roughly uniform sequencing depth across donors was assumed in presence/absence analyses, although this assumption may not hold. Compared with the roughly 720-donor mean, donors in an Asian-associated ancestry cluster had fewer N-insertions in productive TCRs, according to a later genetic analysis. The study listed 150 to 200 TCR beta chains as associated with cytomegalovirus. V-gene and J-gene trimming of TCR beta chains was associated with a missense DCLRE1C variant in a later genetic analysis, and the association was replicated in an independent cohort. In a later analysis, the rate of TCR association differed among HLA loci, with DRB1 alleles having the most associated TCRs and HLA-C alleles having the fewest. Correlated functional status among segregating V segments might reflect linkage disequilibrium, but an unknown experimental factor could not be ruled out. Assigning TCR associations to individual alleles was difficult when HLA alleles, especially DR and DQ, strongly co-occurred. In a later analysis, HLA-associated TCR beta chains showed more clonal expansion and lower generation probabilities than non-associated chains that were equally common. The classifier was reported to diagnose cytomegalovirus status with high specificity and sensitivity in both the original cohort and the validation cohort. A later analysis reported that several top co-occurrence clusters appeared linked to parvovirus B19, influenza, CMV and Epstein-Barr virus. An earlier analysis of roughly 570 of the donors showed that most TCR beta V segments appeared in productive rearrangements either about 87% or about 30% of the time, which broadly matched IMGT annotations. In this cohort, only TCR beta chains were sequenced, and detectable features were limited by the absence of alpha or paired-chain data. The authors suggested that the approach could potentially be extended to other disease states and immunological phenotypes. The sequencing pipeline was judged likely to have produced a cluster of highly shared sequence variants as a technical artifact. Three of the identified cytomegalovirus-associated TCR beta chains were confirmed in vitro to be specific for cytomegalovirus antigens. A further reported finding was that TCR beta sequences accurately predicted the HLA-A and HLA-B alleles for most subjects in the first cohort. Because HLA typing was missing for some donors at each locus, association tests included only the typed subset. CMV serostatus was the only immune exposure information available for the cohort. While some public TCRs were present in many individuals, most TCR sequences turned up only very rarely across donors. Around 16 rarely observed V segments, including chromosome 9 orphons, were excluded from the earlier analysis of some 590 of the donors because counts were too low.

The CDR3 numbers 15 residues from cysteine through phenylalanine. This entry keeps only the CDR3 DNA: 45 bases, framed from base 1. CDR1 and CDR2, looked up from the germline V gene, are SGHDT and YYEEEE. V ends up 4 bases short and J 5 bases short, with an unmatched junction base count of 11. Comments on this clone: It has no known antigen specificity. No base-level quality is on record; no much larger clone is a single base apart.

The source material was PBMCs. The sequence was collected from a man younger than 45 in good health and CMV-seronegative. The rearrangement combines TRBV5-6 with TRBJ1-2; TRBD1 agrees with 7 junctional bases. DNA sequence: TGTGCCAGCAGCACAGGCGACAGGGTAATATATGGCTACACCTTC. Its product reads: CASSTGDRVIYGYTF.